Following are 22 T cell receptor beta chains from one sample sequenced in a study of blood T cell repertoires in COVID-19. Clones were read by immunoSEQ multiplex PCR, and TCRdb kept only the in-frame ones, dropping some. This table has 280,000 or so clones, around 86% appearing once. The sample was peripheral blood. Receptors were obtained from a human donor in a cohort sampled during active COVID-19.

The chain joins TRBV6-2 or TRBV6-3 to TRBJ1-4; D is unresolved. Trimming pared 6 bases from V and 5 bases from J, leaving 10 bases between. CDR1 and CDR2 from the germline V gene are MNHEY and SVGEGT. The CDR3 runs to 13 residues. CDR3 bases: TGTGCCAGCAGCGGGGAGACAAATGAAAAACTGTTTTTT. Residues: CASSGETNEKLFF.

V usage is TRBV18 and J usage is TRBJ1-1; D possibly corresponds to TRBD1 (6 bases). Trimming removed 5 bases from V and 2 bases from J, with 18 bases in between. Looked up from germline, CDR1 is KGHSH and CDR2 is LQKENI. The CDR3 consists of 16 residues. The chain's CDR3 is CASSGLDRSTNTEAFF. CDR3 nucleotides: TGTGCCAGCTCAGGTTTGGACAGATCTACAAACACTGAAGCTTTCTTT. Full variable domain (outside the CDR3, taken from reference TRBV18 and TRBJ1-1): NAGVMQNPRHLVRRRGQEARLRCSPMKGHSHVYWYRQLPEEGLKFMVYLQKENIIDESGMPKERFSAEFPKEGPSILRIQQVVRGDSAAYFCASSGLDRSTNTEAFFGQGTRLTVV.

This sequence joins TRBV28 and TRBJ1-6; D is possibly TRBD1 (6 bases). This CDR3 has 16 amino acids. CDR1 and CDR2 (germline): MDHEN, SYDVKM. Between the trimmed V and J ends, which lost 1 base and 2 bases, there was a span of 9 bases. This CDR3 reads CASSLYSGAYNSPLHF. CDR3 nucleotides: TGTGCCAGCAGTTTATATTCAGGGGCCTATAATTCACCCCTCCACTTT.

The V gene is TRBV11-3, the J gene TRBJ1-2; possibly TRBD1 for D (6 bases). The V gene's germline CDR1 is SGHNT and CDR2 YENEEA. The ends were cut back, 4 bases at V and 2 bases at J, with 17 bases in the middle. This CDR3 has 16 residues. CDR3 DNA sequence: TGTGCCAGCAGCTCAGGGGCTCCTCGGACCAACTATGGCTACACCTTC. It encodes CASSSGAPRTNYGYTF.

The chain uses TRBV18 and TRBJ2-1; tentatively, D is TRBD2 (7 bases). V was pared by 3 bases and J by 7 bases, with 13 bases between. The CDR3 runs to 14 residues. CDR1 is KGHSH and CDR2 is LQKENI in the germline V gene. The CDR3 sequence: CASSPGGGRNEQFF. CDR3 nucleotides: TGTGCCAGCTCACCGGGAGGGGGAAGGAATGAGCAGTTCTTC.

This sequence joins TRBV5-1 and TRBJ2-6; 8 bases are shared with TRBD1. Trimming cost V 4 bases and J 0 bases; bases outside gene matches: 6. The CDR3 is 17 amino acids. Looked up from germline, CDR1 is SGHRS and CDR2 is YFSETQ. The CDR3 sequence is CASSLGQGDSGANVLTF. Written as DNA, the CDR3 is TGCGCCAGCAGCCTCGGACAGGGAGACTCTGGGGCCAACGTCCTGACTTTC.

CDR3: CSVEGTGTNYNEQFF. The DNA for the CDR3 is TGCAGCGTTGAGGGTACAGGTACAAATTACAATGAGCAGTTCTTC. The chain couples TRBV29-1 to TRBJ2-1, with D possibly being TRBD1 (5 bases). Germline CDR1 and CDR2: SQVTM and ANQGSEA. This CDR3 has 15 amino acids. Trimming left V 3 bases short and J 4 bases short, with 16 bases between.

This rearrangement joins TRBV5-8 to TRBJ1-1, with no clear D. The CDR3 runs to 15 residues. Germline assignment: CDR1 SGHTS and CDR2 YDEGEE. The V end was cut by 3 bases, the J end by 7 bases, with 19 bases between. The CDR3 reads CASSSLSGGKDEAFF. In DNA form, the CDR3 reads TGTGCCAGCAGCTCCCTGTCTGGAGGGAAGGATGAAGCTTTCTTT.

Note on this clone: The DNA is omitted, as the CDR3 cannot be located on it reliably, and the CDR3 follows TCRdb's listing. V gene TRBV21-1 combines with J gene TRBJ2-1; TRBD2 reflects the table's D call only, with no check against the DNA. TRBV21-1 is a documented pseudogene. The CDR3 adds up to 15 amino acids, both ends counted. The CDR3 protein is CASSVGLGTYNEQFF.

This clone was seen only a few times. The chain recombines TRBV6-5 with TRBJ2-2, with D tentatively TRBD2 (6 bases). The CDR3 has 14 amino acids. CDR1 is MNHEY and CDR2 is SVGAGI in the germline V gene. Trimming left V 8 bases short and J 1 base short, with 11 bases between. The CDR3, as DNA: TGTGCCAGCCGGAGGGGAGGGAACACCGGGGAGCTGTTTTTT. The encoded protein is CASRRGGNTGELFF.

The sample holds one count of this clone. This chain connects TRBV3-1 (or the pseudogene TRBV3-2) to TRBJ2-7, with TRBD1 matching 8 bases. The CDR3 consists of 14 residues. After removal of 2 bases from V and 7 bases from J, the junction contained 7 bases not matched to a gene. The germline V gene encodes CDR1 LGHDT and CDR2 YNNKEL (reference sequence). The CDR3: CASSQSFTGGEQYF. CDR3 in DNA: TGTGCCAGCAGCCAATCCTTTACAGGGGGAGAGCAGTACTTC.

This chain links TRBV18 with TRBJ2-5; TRBD2 is a possible D gene (6 bases). V was pared by 3 bases and J by 5 bases, with 16 bases between. The CDR3 sequence is 15 residues long. Germline V gene lookup returns CDR1 KGHSH and CDR2 LQKENI. The CDR3 here is CASSPAQRVKETQYF. The CDR3 DNA follows: TGTGCCAGCTCACCCGCCCAGCGGGTTAAGGAGACCCAGTACTTC. Drawing the rest from reference TRBV18 and TRBJ2-5, the complete variable domain is NAGVMQNPRHLVRRRGQEARLRCSPMKGHSHVYWYRQLPEEGLKFMVYLQKENIIDESGMPKERFSAEFPKEGPSILRIQQVVRGDSAAYFCASSPAQRVKETQYFGPGTRLLVL.

This clone was detected only a few times. The chain recombines TRBV11-2 with TRBJ2-7, with 7 positions matching TRBD1. From germline, CDR1 is SGHAT and CDR2 FQNNGV. V lost 1 base and J lost 2; bases outside the gene matches: 5. This CDR3 is built from 15 residues. CDR3 nucleotide sequence: TGTGCCAGCAGCTTAGCAGTGACAGGGCCCTACGAGCAGTACTTC. Amino acid sequence: CASSLAVTGPYEQYF.

The chain links TRBV28 to TRBJ2-7; TRBD2 agrees at 12 bases. The CDR3 extends over 15 amino acids. Unmatched junction bases numbered 6, after V lost 5 bases and J lost 4 bases. In germline, CDR1 is MDHEN, CDR2 SYDVKM. This CDR3 is CASSTGTSGSYEQYF. CDR3 in DNA: TGTGCCAGCAGTACCGGGACTAGCGGGTCGTACGAGCAGTACTTC.

The rearrangement uses TRBV3-1 (or the pseudogene TRBV3-2) and TRBJ2-5; D gene ambiguous. V was cut by 4 bases and J by 4 bases, with 19 bases left in between. The CDR3 has 16 amino acids. Germline CDR1 and CDR2: LGHDT and YNNKEL (reference sequence). The CDR3 loop reads CASSPPREEKRETQYF. The DNA of the CDR3 is TGTGCCAGCAGCCCCCCTAGAGAGGAGAAAAGAGAGACCCAGTACTTC.

The chain uses TRBV6-6 and TRBJ2-2, with TRBD1 matching 7 bases. The CDR3 consists of 16 residues. Per germline, CDR1 MNHNY and CDR2 SVGAGI (reference sequence). J lost 6 bases, V lost 2 bases, and 9 bases had no gene match. CDR3 region: CASSYRQGRFSGELFF. Written as DNA, the CDR3 is TGTGCCAGCAGTTACAGACAGGGACGATTCTCCGGGGAGCTGTTTTTT.

The chain is built from TRBV7-3 and TRBJ2-5; the D gene is possibly TRBD1 (6 bases). Germline V gene lookup returns CDR1 SGHTA and CDR2 FQGTGA. This CDR3 comprises 15 residues. The ends were cut back, 1 base at V and 5 bases at J, with 14 bases in the middle. The CDR3 loop reads CASSLSGVRGETQYF. The CDR3 nucleotides are TGTGCCAGCAGCTTAAGCGGCGTTAGGGGGGAGACCCAGTACTTC.

J is TRBJ1-5 and V is TRBV28; D possibly corresponds to TRBD1 (6 bases). From germline, CDR1 is MDHEN and CDR2 SYDVKM. There are 16 residues in the CDR3. The germline V and J ends were trimmed by 6 bases and 3 bases, with 18 bases remaining between them. CDR3 coding DNA: TGTGCCAGCAGCCCCGACAGGTCTGGTTTCAATCAGCCCCAGCATTTT. Translation gives CASSPDRSGFNQPQHF.

The chain combines TRBV5-1 with TRBJ1-4; 8 bases fit TRBD1. V lost 0 bases, J lost 6 bases, and 7 bases stayed unmatched. Germline CDR1 and CDR2: SGHRS and YFSETQ. The CDR3 consists of 16 residues. The CDR3: CASSLEPTGDYEKLFF. CDR3 sequence (DNA): TGCGCCAGCAGCTTGGAGCCGACAGGGGATTATGAAAAACTGTTTTTT.

Only a few counts were recorded for this clone. The V and J genes are TRBV7-3 and TRBJ2-2; 8 bases agree with TRBD1. The CDR3 runs to 15 residues. Trimming removed 5 bases from V and 1 base from J; junction bases left unmatched: 3. Per the germline V gene, CDR1 is SGHTA and CDR2 is FQGTGA. The CDR3 nucleotides are TGTGCCAGCAGCCGGACAGGGATGAACACCGGGGAGCTGTTTTTT. Encoded protein: CASSRTGMNTGELFF. The full variable domain, its missing parts supplied by reference TRBV7-3 and TRBJ2-2, is GAGVSQTPSNKVTEKGKYVELRCDPISGHTALYWYRQSLGQGPEFLIYFQGTGAADDSGLPNDRFFAVRPEGSVSTLKIQRTERGDSAVYLCASSRTGMNTGELFFGEGSRLTVL.

In this sample, this clone turned up a few times. The V and J genes are TRBV10-3 and TRBJ1-5, with 7 bases lining up with TRBD1. V dropped 8 bases and J dropped 5; count of bases not matched to a gene: 6. The CDR3 covers 13 residues. CDR1 and CDR2 (germline): ENHRY, SYGVKD. Here the CDR3 DNA reads TGTGCCATCCGACAGGGTTCTGATCAGCCCCAGCATTTT. As protein: CAIRQGSDQPQHF.

On this clone: Compared with germline, one end of the junction differs, possibly owing to a read error. J is TRBJ2-7 and V is TRBV6-1, with 8 nucleotides matching TRBD1. The length of the CDR3 is 13 residues. CDR1 and CDR2 from the germline V gene are MNHNS and SASEGT. CDR3 protein: CASSETQGDRIHF. In DNA form, the CDR3 reads TGTGCCAGCAGTGAAACCCAGGGGGACAGGATCCATTTC.